Following are 16 T cell receptor beta chains from one sample sequenced in a study of spatial heterogeneity in lung cancer. Each CDR3 protein is one row after TCRdb ran MiXCR on the 5' RACE reads. The sample yields approximately 9,000 distinct CDR3 sequences, more than 3.5% seen once. Antigen specificity for these receptors is unknown. The study, taken as a whole, reports: Mutation counts in tumors were tracked by counts of expanded intratumoral alpha and beta TCRs.

Time point defined: sample taken at primary tumor resection. The specimen comprised lung tumor tissue, sampled at surgery. These receptors came from a female donor with early-stage non-small cell lung cancer.

Sample share makes this clonotype medium-sized (0.01 to 0.1%). The chain links TRBV7-9 to TRBJ2-1, with D maybe TRBD1 (5 bases). CDR3 length equals 17 residues. V was pared by 5 bases and J by 2 bases, with 19 bases between. Per the germline V gene, CDR1 is SEHNR and CDR2 is FQNEAQ (reference sequence). The CDR3: CASSPGLRQTTYNEQFF. DNA of the CDR3: TGTGCCAGCAGCCCCGGTTTGCGACAGACGACCTACAATGAGCAGTTCTTC.

This clonotype has ten or more counts. The rearrangement links TRBV2 to TRBJ1-2; a weak D match, TRBD1 (5 bases). V lost 2 bases and J lost 7, with 11 bases in between. Germline CDR1 reads SNHLY; CDR2 reads FYNNEI. This CDR3 is 13 amino acids long. CDR3 in DNA: TGTGCCAGCAGTGAATCAGGGCTTCGTGGCTACACCTTC. This translates into CASSESGLRGYTF.

Within the sample, this clonotype is medium-sized. This chain's CDR3 is CASSLDTLSYNEQFF. The CDR3 DNA reads as TGTGCCAGCAGCTTAGACACCCTCTCCTACAATGAGCAGTTCTTC. The chain uses TRBV11-1 and TRBJ2-1; no definite D call. Germline-derived CDR1 and CDR2 are SGHAT and FQDESV (reference sequence). CDR3 length: 15 amino acids. Trimming stripped 1 base from V and 0 bases from J, with 7 bases between.

Here the CDR3 DNA reads TGTGCCACCAGCAGCCAGGGGGCTAGCAATCAGCCCCAGCATTTT. This gives the protein CATSSQGASNQPQHF. V usage is TRBV15 and J usage is TRBJ1-5; 8 bases align to TRBD1. The germline V gene has CDR1 LNHNV and CDR2 YYDKDF (reference sequence). The CDR3 is made up of 15 amino acids. The junction had 1 base not matched to a gene; V was cut back by 3 bases and J by 0 bases.

With respect to this clonotype: A single base separates this from a much larger clone, so it may be a read error. This is likely a read error, given that the CDR3 carries no conserved phenylalanine or tryptophan at its end. V is TRBV3-1 and J is TRBJ1-3; D is undetermined. Germline CDR1 reads LGHDT; CDR2 reads YNNKEL (reference sequence). With 3 bases removed from V and 3 bases from J, the gap between germline ends came to 6 bases. The CDR3 contains 13 residues. CDR3 region: CASSHGFGNTIYL. CDR3 in DNA: TGTGCCAGCAGCCACGGGTTTGGAAACACCATATATTTG.

This clonotype came up a few times. The chain carries TRBV18 and TRBJ2-5; 8 nucleotides align to TRBD1. Germline V lookup: CDR1 KGHSH, CDR2 LQKENI. V shed 2 bases and J 5 bases; nucleotides not matched to a gene: 4. This CDR3 is 14 amino acids long. The CDR3 is CASSPSTGDETQYF. The DNA for the CDR3 is TGTGCCAGCTCACCATCGACAGGGGACGAGACCCAGTACTTC.

This clonotype occurred many times. The rearrangement uses TRBV28 and TRBJ2-1; 13 bases match TRBD2. Trimming took 4 bases from V and 8 from J; bases not matched to a gene: 8. From germline, CDR1 is MDHEN and CDR2 SYDVKM. The CDR3 extends over 16 amino acids. The CDR3 protein is CASSSPWTSGSDEQFF. The CDR3 region has the DNA TGTGCCAGCAGTTCCCCATGGACTAGCGGGAGTGATGAGCAGTTCTTC.

In its sample, this clonotype was seen many times. The rearrangement joins TRBV25-1 to TRBJ2-1; 9 bases line up with TRBD1. The CDR3 consists of 16 residues. Trimming took 2 bases from V and 0 from J; bases not matched to a gene: 2. The germline V gene encodes CDR1 MGHDK and CDR2 SYGVNS. DNA for the CDR3: TGTGCCAGCAGTGAACGGGGACAGGGCTCCTACAATGAGCAGTTCTTC. Its translation is CASSERGQGSYNEQFF.

Ten or more counts support this clonotype. V gene TRBV20-1 combines with J gene TRBJ1-4, with D possibly TRBD1 on 5 matching bases. The CDR3 extends over 14 amino acids. CDR1 DFQATT and CDR2 SNEGSKA come from the germline V gene (reference sequence). Trimming took off 0 bases at V and 7 bases at J, with 12 bases between the two ends. The CDR3 DNA reads as TGCAGTGCTAGAGAAAGGGGATGGCGTGAAAAACTGTTTTTT. Translated, it gives CSARERGWREKLFF.

This clonotype has only a few counts. The genes are TRBV27 and TRBJ2-2, with TRBD1 matching 9 bases. CDR3 size: 16 residues. V lost 5 bases to trimming and J lost 4 bases; unmatched junction nucleotides: 8. Per the germline V gene, CDR1 is MNHEY and CDR2 is SMNVEV (reference sequence). In DNA, the CDR3 is TGTGCCAGCAGTGCTCTCGGGACAGGGTCCACCGGGGAGCTGTTTTTT. It is translated as CASSALGTGSTGELFF.

By frequency in the sample, this clonotype is medium-sized. CDR3 sequence reads: CASSLTSGRAIEQFF. In DNA, the CDR3 is TGTGCCAGCTCACTTACTAGCGGGAGGGCCATTGAGCAGTTCTTC. V and J are TRBV18 and TRBJ2-1; 13 nucleotides agree with TRBD2. Trimming took 4 bases from V and 9 from J; bases not matched to a gene: 6. The CDR3 sequence is 15 residues long. The germline gives CDR1 KGHSH, CDR2 LQKENI.

This clonotype has a count of ten or more. The J gene is TRBJ2-1, the V gene TRBV3-1; weak D call: TRBD2 (5 bases). Trimming removed 3 bases from V and 7 bases from J, with 13 bases in between. Per the germline V gene, CDR1 is LGHDT and CDR2 is YNNKEL (reference sequence). This CDR3 is 14 amino acids long. This chain's CDR3 is CASSQRESFNEQFF. CDR3 in DNA: TGTGCCAGCAGCCAGAGGGAGAGCTTTAATGAGCAGTTCTTC.

The chain employs TRBV2 and TRBJ2-7, with no clear D. V was clipped by 3 bases and J by 3 bases, with 9 bases between them. CDR3 length: 13 amino acids. Germline CDR1 reads SNHLY; CDR2 reads FYNNEI. DNA of the CDR3: TGTGCCAGCAGTGACAGGACGATCTACGAGCAGTACTTC. Its protein product is CASSDRTIYEQYF.

This clonotype was detected many times. The chain carries TRBV2 and TRBJ1-5; a possible D gene is TRBD1 (5 bases). There are 15 residues in the CDR3. Looked up from germline, CDR1 is SNHLY and CDR2 is FYNNEI. The V end lost 6 bases, the J end lost 6 bases, and 18 bases lay between the germline ends. The CDR3 region is CASRRGVAETQPQHF. In DNA form, the CDR3 reads TGTGCCAGCAGGCGAGGGGTGGCGGAAACTCAGCCCCAGCATTTT.

This clonotype was seen many times. V and J are TRBV30 and TRBJ2-7; the D gene is possibly TRBD2 (5 bases). V was trimmed by 4 bases and J by 3 bases, leaving 22 bases between them. The CDR3 consists of 16 residues. CDR1 is GTSNPN and CDR2 is SVGIG in the germline V gene (reference sequence). CDR3 DNA: TGTGCCTGGACCCGAAGAGGTACAATCGGGAACTACGAGCAGTACTTC. Translating gives CAWTRRGTIGNYEQYF.

This clonotype was found many times. The rearrangement links TRBV5-1 to TRBJ2-7; D not certain. This CDR3 region has 12 residues. In germline, CDR1 is SGHRS, CDR2 YFSETQ. Trimming shortened V by 0 bases and J by 5 bases, and 6 bases separated the two germline ends. The DNA of the CDR3 is TGCGCCAGCAGCTTGGACGGCGACGAGCAGTACTTC. Translation: CASSLDGDEQYF.